This TCR beta chain originates from a study of CD8+CD57+ T cells in acquired aplastic anemia (dated by TCRdb to 2017 to 2018). With respect to the entire study: Extracted DNA from sorted CD4+ and CD8+ cells averaged about 3.4 ug, ranging from roughly 0.2 to 30 ug. For healthy donor samples, the average read count was approximately 10 million for CD4+ cells and fewer than 14 million for CD8+ cells. General findings and caveats noted by the study authors: Patients and healthy controls showed no significant difference in CD8+ Simpson's diversity (P=0.060). Although around 30 CD8+ CDR3 sequences were shared by patients and controls, these sequences appeared highly expressed in patients and within the immunodominant clones of patients.

In the study, sorted CD4+ and CD8+ blood T cells from patients with severe aplastic anemia and from healthy subjects underwent deep sequencing of TCR repertoires. Ficoll-Paque density gradient centrifugation was used to isolate peripheral blood mononuclear cells. Before DNA extraction, CD4+ and CD8+ T cells were sorted by FACS or by magnetic beads. As encoded in the germline V gene (reference sequence), CDR1 is SEHNR while CDR2 is FQNEAQ. The CDR3 runs 14 amino acids, cysteine and phenylalanine included. Solely the CDR3 DNA is kept, with 42 bases framed from the first base. At the junction V is shortened by 2 bases and J by 4 bases, with 11 bases in between. This clonotype was counted between two and nine times. Its antigen is not yet known. No base-level quality is on record; no much larger clone is a single base apart. Genomic DNA served as template for TCR beta VDJ combination and CDR3 sequence profiling. An Illumina HiSeq 2000 was used for TCR repertoire sequencing. In the source study's methods: Repertoires were assessed using TRBV/TRBJ rearrangement plots, CDR3 size and DJ length profiles, and Simpson's diversity index. The most abundant DNA sequence in the deep sequencing data was taken as the immunodominant clone. CDR3 amino acid sequences were screened for sharing across subjects and were compared with published repertoires and the VDJdb database. TCRdb handled the public reads itself, with Q25 trimming in fastp and clone calling in MiXCR, and kept productive beta chains. Identical CDR3 protein sequences are pooled into one entry, listed with their most common genes and DNA. The V and J calls were determined by TCRdb, not by the authors. The sample has around 200,000 distinct CDR3 sequences on record, over 60% of them singletons. The top ten clones comprise 25% to 30% of the sample.

This TCR came from a human donor in good health. Sequencing was performed on sorted CD4+, CD8+, or CD8+CD57+ T cells (not recorded which) from PBMCs. The sequence links TRBV7-9 to TRBJ1-2; TRBD1 is a weak D gene call, 6 bases matching. The sequenced DNA is TGTGCCAGCAGCTTATTACAGGGTGGCTATGGCTACACCTTC. Translated, it gives CASSLLQGGYGYTF.